The 21 T cell receptor beta chains below were found in one sample sequenced in a study of T-cell memory formation after mild COVID-19 listed by TCRdb under 2021. The library was made by 5' RACE. Reads for this sample came from an Illumina NovaSeq 6000. The raw public reads went through TCRdb reprocessing: fastp at Q25, MiXCR clone calling, in-frame beta chains kept. Identical CDR3 protein sequences are pooled into one entry, listed with their most common genes and DNA. The sample includes hundreds of thousands of distinct CDR3 sequences, with roughly 17% observed a single time. The ten largest clones capture approximately 3.4% of the sample. The specimen sequenced was PBMCs or a T cell subset sorted from them (not recorded which). These receptors were collected from a man aged 18 to 30 who had mild COVID-19 (a few samples of this study predate the infection). The sample titles of this study are shuffled in the database, so cell type and time point are left out; the donor was told from shared clones.

The chain carries TRBV5-1 and TRBJ2-3, with D perhaps TRBD1 (5 bases). Germline V gene data show CDR1 as SGHRS and CDR2 as YFSETQ. The CDR3 loop spans 15 amino acids. Deletions cut 0 bases from V and 2 bases from J, with 10 bases between. CDR3 loop: CASSLGQLNTDTQYF. In DNA form, the CDR3 reads TGCGCCAGCAGCTTGGGACAGTTAAACACAGATACGCAGTATTTT.

This chain connects TRBV4-1 to TRBJ2-7; TRBD2 aligns across 9 bases. Looked up from germline, CDR1 is MGHRA and CDR2 is YSYEKL. The CDR3 loop spans 17 amino acids. The V gene end was trimmed by 1 base and the J gene end by 2 bases; junction bases not matched to a gene: 9. CDR3 sequence reads: CASSQGPVSGGTYEQYF. The CDR3 bases are TGCGCCAGCAGCCAAGGGCCGGTTAGCGGGGGTACCTACGAGCAGTACTTC.

This chain uses TRBV6-2 or TRBV6-3 with TRBJ1-1; D may be TRBD1 (5 bases). Deletions cut 8 bases from V and 1 base from J, with 17 bases between. The CDR3 has 15 amino acids. The germline V gene encodes CDR1 MNHEY and CDR2 SVGEGT. CDR3 loop: CASRTRGRGNTEAFF. CDR3 DNA: TGTGCCAGCCGAACGAGGGGTAGGGGGAACACTGAAGCTTTCTTT.

The chain employs TRBV4-2 and TRBJ2-3; 7 bases map to TRBD1. This CDR3 spans 15 amino acids. The trim removed 1 base at V and 0 bases at J, leaving 1 base unmatched. Germline V gene sequence: CDR1 LGHNA, CDR2 YNFKEQ. Here the CDR3 reads CASSQARGSTDTQYF. The DNA for the CDR3 is TGTGCCAGCAGCCAAGCCAGGGGGAGCACAGATACGCAGTATTTT.

This clonotype was found a few times. The rearrangement links TRBV7-2 to TRBJ1-1; D gene ambiguous. The CDR3 contains 15 residues. V was cut by 8 bases and J by 0 bases, with 16 bases left in between. Germline V lookup: CDR1 SGHTA, CDR2 FQGNSA. The CDR3 loop is CASGRNWAMNTEAFF. The CDR3 nucleotides are TGTGCCAGCGGGAGAAATTGGGCGATGAACACTGAAGCTTTCTTT.

This clonotype was recorded once. The V gene is TRBV5-1, the J gene TRBJ2-3; 9 positions agree with TRBD1. Germline CDR1 SGHRS, CDR2 YFSETQ. The ends lost 2 bases at V and 4 bases at J; junction bases unmatched: 5. This CDR3 region has 15 residues. This chain's CDR3 is CASSFMGQGPDTQYF. CDR3 DNA sequence: TGCGCCAGCAGCTTCATGGGACAGGGCCCAGATACGCAGTATTTT.

This clonotype was counted a few times. The V gene is TRBV3-1, the J gene TRBJ2-7; D is uncertain. The V end lost 1 base, the J end lost 5 bases, and 6 bases lay between the germline ends. CDR1 and CDR2 from the germline V gene are LGHDT and YNNKEL (reference sequence). The CDR3 is 12 amino acids. The CDR3 spells CASSQAGHEQYV. The CDR3 DNA reads as TGTGCCAGCAGCCAAGCCGGGCACGAGCAGTACGTC.

This clonotype was counted between two and nine times. The V call is TRBV7-2, the J call TRBJ2-1; D is ambiguous. This CDR3 contains 14 residues. The germline V and J ends were trimmed by 7 bases and 2 bases, with 12 bases remaining between them. Germline V gene lookup returns CDR1 SGHTA and CDR2 FQGNSA. CDR3 sequence: CASNPPLAYNEQFF. Written as DNA, the CDR3 is TGTGCCAGCAATCCCCCCCTCGCCTACAATGAGCAGTTCTTC.

Here the CDR3 reads CASTKPGTLSYEQYF. DNA for the CDR3: TGTGCCAGCACCAAACCCGGGACGCTTTCCTACGAGCAGTACTTC. This rearrangement joins TRBV6-6 to TRBJ2-7; D is tentatively TRBD1 or TRBD2 (5 bases each). CDR1 is MNHNY, CDR2 SVGAGI, per germline (reference sequence). This CDR3 spans 15 amino acids. Trimming cost V 7 bases and J 1 base, with 17 bases left between them.

The chain links TRBV3-1 to TRBJ2-5; D is tentatively TRBD1 or TRBD2 (6 bases each). The germline V gene has CDR1 LGHDT and CDR2 YNNKEL (reference sequence). The V and J ends lost 7 bases and 1 base respectively, with 16 bases between them. The CDR3 contains 15 residues. CDR3 bases: TGTGCCAGCATCCATACGGGGGCCCCCCAAGAGACCCAGTACTTC. Its protein product is CASIHTGAPQETQYF.

This clonotype was detected ten times or more. The V and J genes are TRBV29-1 and TRBJ1-2; 7 positions agree with TRBD1. The CDR3 sequence is 15 residues long. The V and J ends lost 7 bases and 0 bases, in that order; junction bases with no gene match: 11. CDR1 and CDR2 from the germline V gene are SQVTM and ANQGSEA. Here the CDR3 DNA reads TGCAGCGCCGAAGGGTTCAGGGGGGCTAACTATGGCTACACCTTC. This gives the protein CSAEGFRGANYGYTF.

The chain recombines TRBV10-2 with TRBJ1-5, with 8 bases aligning to TRBD1. Germline CDR1 WSHSY, CDR2 SAAADI. The CDR3 sequence is 15 residues long. V was clipped by 3 bases and J by 7 bases; unmatched bases: 8. In DNA, the CDR3 is TGCGCCAGCAGTGACCAGGGGGCGACGGGACAGCCCCAGCATTTT. Translating gives CASSDQGATGQPQHF.

This clonotype was seen once. This chain joins TRBV25-1 and TRBJ1-2; D unclear. CDR3 length: 15 residues. The germline gives CDR1 MGHDK, CDR2 SYGVNS. V was pared by 6 bases and J by 8 bases, with 22 bases between. The CDR3 reads CASSEPQGSVGGYTF. CDR3 sequence (DNA): TGTGCCAGCAGCGAACCCCAAGGATCGGTGGGGGGCTACACCTTC.

This clonotype was picked up a small number of times. The CDR3: CATTGGDSYNEQFF. In DNA, the CDR3 is TGCGCTACTACGGGGGGCGATTCCTACAATGAGCAGTTCTTC. This chain links TRBV5-1 with TRBJ2-1; D may be TRBD2 (7 bases). CDR3 length: 14 residues. Germline CDR1 reads SGHRS; CDR2 reads YFSETQ.

The V gene is TRBV7-2, the J gene TRBJ2-5, with D possibly TRBD1 on 5 matching bases. From germline, CDR1 is SGHTA and CDR2 FQGNSA. The CDR3 covers 15 residues. The V end was cut by 2 bases, the J end by 1 base, with 11 bases between. The CDR3 sequence: CASSLRWTSQETQYF. DNA of the CDR3: TGTGCCAGCAGCTTAAGATGGACAAGCCAAGAGACCCAGTACTTC.

This chain connects TRBV18 to TRBJ1-3; 8 nucleotides agree with TRBD1. The CDR3 length is 15 residues. From germline, CDR1 is KGHSH and CDR2 LQKENI. V shed 3 bases, J shed 0 bases, and the junction held 1 base outside the gene matches. CDR3: CASSPGQGSGNTIYF. As DNA, the CDR3 is TGTGCCAGCTCACCCGGACAGGGCTCTGGAAACACCATATATTTT.

This clonotype was observed a few times. V usage is TRBV5-1 and J usage is TRBJ2-4; 8 bases match TRBD1. The germline gives CDR1 SGHRS, CDR2 YFSETQ. The CDR3 contains 14 residues. V gave up 4 bases and J gave up 6 bases; unmatched junction bases: 6. CDR3: CASSKDRARNIQYF. CDR3 DNA sequence: TGCGCCAGCAGCAAGGACAGGGCCCGAAACATTCAGTACTTC.

The J gene is TRBJ2-5, the V gene TRBV7-9; no reliable D call. V was cut by 2 bases and J by 2 bases, with 12 bases left in between. CDR1 SEHNR and CDR2 FQNEAQ come from the germline V gene (reference sequence). This CDR3 region has 15 residues. The CDR3 DNA is TGTGCCAGCAGCTTACCCCGGGCCACACAAGAGACCCAGTACTTC. Amino acid sequence: CASSLPRATQETQYF.

V is TRBV4-2 and J is TRBJ2-7; the D gene is possibly TRBD2 (5 bases). CDR3 length: 14 residues. V lost 2 bases, J lost 4 bases, and 12 bases lay in between. Germline CDR1 LGHNA, CDR2 YNFKEQ. The CDR3 is CASSQSGNLYEQYF. The CDR3 nucleotides read TGTGCCAGCAGCCAATCCGGGAACCTATACGAGCAGTACTTC.

This rearrangement joins TRBV4-2 to TRBJ2-4, with 15 bases that match TRBD2. Germline CDR1 reads LGHNA; CDR2 reads YNFKEQ. This CDR3 region has 16 residues. Trimming removed 4 bases from V and 9 bases from J; junction bases left unmatched: 7. CDR3 DNA sequence: TGTGCCAGCAGCCCCGGACTAGCGGGGGGGCGAGCCATTCAGTACTTC. Encoded protein: CASSPGLAGGRAIQYF.

The chain links TRBV12-5 to TRBJ1-3; D remains ambiguous. Per germline, CDR1 LGHNT and CDR2 FRNRAP. The CDR3 is 16 residues long. DNA for the CDR3: TGTGCACCACCCGCTAAAAAACATAGCTCTGGAAACACCATATATTTT. Its translation: CAPPAKKHSSGNTIYF.